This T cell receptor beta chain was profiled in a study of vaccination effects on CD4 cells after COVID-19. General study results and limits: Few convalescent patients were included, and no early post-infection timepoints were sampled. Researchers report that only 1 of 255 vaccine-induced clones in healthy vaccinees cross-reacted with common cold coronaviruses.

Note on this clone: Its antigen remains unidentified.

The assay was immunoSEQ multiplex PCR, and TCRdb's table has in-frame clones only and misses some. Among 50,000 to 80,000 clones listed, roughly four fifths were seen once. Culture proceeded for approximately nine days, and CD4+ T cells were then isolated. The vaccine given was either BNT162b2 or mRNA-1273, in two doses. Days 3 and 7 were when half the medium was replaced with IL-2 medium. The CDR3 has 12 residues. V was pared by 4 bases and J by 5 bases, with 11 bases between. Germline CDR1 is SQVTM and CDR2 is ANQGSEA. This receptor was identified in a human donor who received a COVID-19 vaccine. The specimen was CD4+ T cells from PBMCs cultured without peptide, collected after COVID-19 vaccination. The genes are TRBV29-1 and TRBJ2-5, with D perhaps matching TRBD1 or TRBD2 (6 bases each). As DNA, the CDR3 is TGCAGCGTTGCGGTAGGGGGGGAGACCCAGTACTTC. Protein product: CSVAVGGETQYF.